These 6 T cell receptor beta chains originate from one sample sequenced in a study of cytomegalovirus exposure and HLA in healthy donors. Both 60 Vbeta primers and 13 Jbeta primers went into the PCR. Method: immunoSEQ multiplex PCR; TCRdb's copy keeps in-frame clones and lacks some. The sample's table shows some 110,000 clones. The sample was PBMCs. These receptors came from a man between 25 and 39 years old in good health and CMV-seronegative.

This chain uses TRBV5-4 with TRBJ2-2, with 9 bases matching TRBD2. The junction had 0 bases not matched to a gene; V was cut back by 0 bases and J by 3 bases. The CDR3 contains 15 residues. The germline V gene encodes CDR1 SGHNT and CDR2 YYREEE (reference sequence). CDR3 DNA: TGTGCCAGCAGCTTGGGGACTAGCGACACCGGGGAGCTGTTTTTT. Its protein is CASSLGTSDTGELFF. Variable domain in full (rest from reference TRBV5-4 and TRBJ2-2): ETGVTQSPTHLIKTRGQQVTLRCSSQSGHNTVSWYQQALGQGPQFIFQYYREEENGRGNFPPRFSGLQFPNYSSELNVNALELDDSALYLCASSLGTSDTGELFFGEGSRLTVL.

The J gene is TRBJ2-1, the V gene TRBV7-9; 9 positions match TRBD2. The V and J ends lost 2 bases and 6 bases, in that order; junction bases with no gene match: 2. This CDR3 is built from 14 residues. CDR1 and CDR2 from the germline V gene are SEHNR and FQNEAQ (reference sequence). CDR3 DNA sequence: TGTGCCAGCAGCTTAAGGCGGGGGGGCAATGAGCAGTTCTTC. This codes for CASSLRRGGNEQFF.

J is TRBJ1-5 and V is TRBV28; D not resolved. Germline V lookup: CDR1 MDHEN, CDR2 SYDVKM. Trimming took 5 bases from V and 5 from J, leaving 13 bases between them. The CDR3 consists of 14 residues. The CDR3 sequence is CASSDDRGDQPQHF. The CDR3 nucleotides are TGTGCCAGCAGTGATGACCGGGGAGATCAGCCCCAGCATTTT.

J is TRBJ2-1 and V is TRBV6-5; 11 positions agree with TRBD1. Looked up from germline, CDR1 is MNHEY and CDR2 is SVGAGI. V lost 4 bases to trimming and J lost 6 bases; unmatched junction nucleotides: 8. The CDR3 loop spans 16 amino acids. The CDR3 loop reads CASSSRTGGAFNEQFF. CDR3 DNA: TGTGCCAGCAGTTCTCGGACAGGGGGCGCTTTCAATGAGCAGTTCTTC.

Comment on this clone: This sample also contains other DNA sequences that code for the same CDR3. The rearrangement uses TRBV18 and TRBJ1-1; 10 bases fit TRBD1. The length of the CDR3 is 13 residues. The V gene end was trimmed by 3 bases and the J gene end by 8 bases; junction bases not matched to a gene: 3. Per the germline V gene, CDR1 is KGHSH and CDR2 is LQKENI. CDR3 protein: CASSPGQGTEAFF. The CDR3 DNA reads TGTGCCAGCTCACCGGGACAGGGGACCGAAGCTTTCTTT.

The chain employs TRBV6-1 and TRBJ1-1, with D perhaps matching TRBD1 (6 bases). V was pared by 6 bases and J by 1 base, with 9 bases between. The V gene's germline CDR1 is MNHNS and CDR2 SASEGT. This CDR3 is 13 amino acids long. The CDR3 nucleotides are TGTGCCAGCAGAGGGGGGGAGAACACTGAAGCTTTCTTT. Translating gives CASRGGENTEAFF.